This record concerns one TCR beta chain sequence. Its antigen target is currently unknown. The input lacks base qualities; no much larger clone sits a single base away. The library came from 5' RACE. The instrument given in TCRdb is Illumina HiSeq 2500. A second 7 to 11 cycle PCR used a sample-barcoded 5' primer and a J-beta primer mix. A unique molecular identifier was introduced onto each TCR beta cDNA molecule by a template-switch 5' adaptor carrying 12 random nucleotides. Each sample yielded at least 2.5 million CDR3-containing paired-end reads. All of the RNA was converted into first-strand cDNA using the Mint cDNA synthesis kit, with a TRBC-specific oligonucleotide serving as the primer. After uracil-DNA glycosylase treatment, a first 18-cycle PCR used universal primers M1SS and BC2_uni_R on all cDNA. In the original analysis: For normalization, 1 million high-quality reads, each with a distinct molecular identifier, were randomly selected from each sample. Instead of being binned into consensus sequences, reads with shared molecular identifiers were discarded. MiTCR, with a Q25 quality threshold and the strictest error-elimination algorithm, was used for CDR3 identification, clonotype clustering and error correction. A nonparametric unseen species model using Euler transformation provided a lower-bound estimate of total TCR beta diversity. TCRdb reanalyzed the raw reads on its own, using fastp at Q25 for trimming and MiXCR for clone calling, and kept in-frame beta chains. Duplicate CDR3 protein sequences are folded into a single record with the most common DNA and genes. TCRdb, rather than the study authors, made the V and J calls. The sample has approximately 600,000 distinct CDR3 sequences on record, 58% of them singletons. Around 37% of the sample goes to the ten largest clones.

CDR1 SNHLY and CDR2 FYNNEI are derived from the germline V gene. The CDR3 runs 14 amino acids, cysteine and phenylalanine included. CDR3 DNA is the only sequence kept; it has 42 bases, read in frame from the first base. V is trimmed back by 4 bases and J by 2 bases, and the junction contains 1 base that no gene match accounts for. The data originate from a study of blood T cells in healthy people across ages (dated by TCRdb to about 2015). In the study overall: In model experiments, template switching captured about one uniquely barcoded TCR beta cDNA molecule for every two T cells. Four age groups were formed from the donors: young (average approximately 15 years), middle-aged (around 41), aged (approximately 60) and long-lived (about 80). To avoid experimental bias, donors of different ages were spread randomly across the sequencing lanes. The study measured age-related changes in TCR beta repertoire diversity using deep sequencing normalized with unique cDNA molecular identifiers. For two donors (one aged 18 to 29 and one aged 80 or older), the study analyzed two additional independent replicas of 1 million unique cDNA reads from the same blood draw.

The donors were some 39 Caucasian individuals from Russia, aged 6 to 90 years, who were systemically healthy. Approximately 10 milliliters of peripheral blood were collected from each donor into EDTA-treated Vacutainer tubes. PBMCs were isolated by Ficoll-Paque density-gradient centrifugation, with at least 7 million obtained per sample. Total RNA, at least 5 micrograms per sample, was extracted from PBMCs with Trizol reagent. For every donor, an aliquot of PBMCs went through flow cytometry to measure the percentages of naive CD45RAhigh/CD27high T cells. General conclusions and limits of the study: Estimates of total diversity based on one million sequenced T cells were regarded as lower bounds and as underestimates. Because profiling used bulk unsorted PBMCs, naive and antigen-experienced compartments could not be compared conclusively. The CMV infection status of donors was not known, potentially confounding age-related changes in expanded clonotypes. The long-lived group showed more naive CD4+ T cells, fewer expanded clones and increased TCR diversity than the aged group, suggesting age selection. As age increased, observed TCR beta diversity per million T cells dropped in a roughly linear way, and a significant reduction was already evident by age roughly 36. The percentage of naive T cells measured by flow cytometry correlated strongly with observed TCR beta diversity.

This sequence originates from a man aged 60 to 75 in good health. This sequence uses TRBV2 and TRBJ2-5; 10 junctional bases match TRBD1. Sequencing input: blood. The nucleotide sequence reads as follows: TGTGCCAGCAGTGGGGACAGGGGACAAGAGACCCAGTACTTC. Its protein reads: CASSGDRGQETQYF.